Below are 18 T cell receptor beta chains sequenced from a single sample in a study of control samples from healthy donors and cancer patients. Profiled with immunoSEQ multiplex PCR; TCRdb holds only in-frame clones, not every one. This table has under 85,000 clones, approximately 93% appearing once. Material: PBMCs. All receptors derive from a woman in her forties with lung cancer.

This clone was recorded a few times. The V gene is TRBV4-1, the J gene TRBJ1-5; possibly TRBD1 for D (6 bases). CDR3 length: 14 amino acids. The germline V gene encodes CDR1 MGHRA and CDR2 YSYEKL. Trimming stripped 2 bases from V and 2 bases from J, with 7 bases between. The CDR3 sequence is CASSQRGGNQPQHF. CDR3 coding DNA: TGCGCCAGCAGCCAAAGGGGGGGCAATCAGCCCCAGCATTTT.

The chain uses TRBV9 and TRBJ2-3, with D perhaps matching TRBD1 (6 bases). V was trimmed by 3 bases and J by 2 bases, leaving 7 bases between them. The CDR3 is made up of 13 amino acids. Germline assignment: CDR1 SGDLS and CDR2 YYNGEE. CDR3 residues: CASSDRVTDTQYF. The CDR3 DNA reads TGTGCCAGCAGCGACAGGGTCACAGATACGCAGTATTTT. Full variable domain (remainder filled in from reference TRBV9 and TRBJ2-3): DSGVTQTPKHLITATGQRVTLRCSPRSGDLSVYWYQQSLDQGLQFLIQYYNGEERAKGNILERFSAQQFPDLHSELNLSSLELGDSALYFCASSDRVTDTQYFGPGTRLTVL.

The V call is TRBV6-6, the J call TRBJ1-5; D might be TRBD1 (6 bases). CDR3 length: 16 amino acids. Germline V gives CDR1 MNHNY, CDR2 SVGAGI (reference sequence). V was pared by 6 bases and J by 2 bases, with 17 bases between. CDR3 DNA: TGTGCCAGCAGGGACGGACAGTTTGTAGGCAATCAGCCCCAGCATTTT. Amino acid sequence: CASRDGQFVGNQPQHF.

This chain connects TRBV5-5 to TRBJ2-2; 9 bases fit TRBD1. J lost 3 bases, V lost 1 base, and 16 bases had no gene match. The length of the CDR3 is 20 residues. Germline V gene sequence: CDR1 SGHKS, CDR2 YYEKEE (reference sequence). The CDR3 DNA reads TGTGCCAGCAGCTTGTTTTGGGCTCGACAGGGGGTCGCGGACACCGGGGAGCTGTTTTTT. Amino acids: CASSLFWARQGVADTGELFF.

In DNA, the CDR3 is TGTGCCAGTAGTATTTCGATTAGGGGGACAGGGGCGGTCGGGGAGCTGTTTTTT. Translating gives CASSISIRGTGAVGELFF. The chain employs TRBV19 and TRBJ2-2; 10 nucleotides align to TRBD1. The trim removed 3 bases at V and 7 bases at J, leaving 14 bases unmatched. CDR1 and CDR2 from the germline V gene are LNHDA and SQIVND (reference sequence). This CDR3 contains 18 residues.

The gene calls are TRBV3-1 (or the pseudogene TRBV3-2) and TRBJ1-1, with D uncertain. V lost 5 bases, J lost 0 bases, and 10 bases lay in between. Germline loops: CDR1 LGHDT, CDR2 YNNKEL (reference sequence). The CDR3 has 14 amino acids. CDR3 loop: CASSAQGMNTEAFF. CDR3 nucleotide sequence: TGTGCCAGCAGCGCACAAGGGATGAACACTGAAGCTTTCTTT.

The DNA of the CDR3 is TGTGCCAGCAGCTTGAGGACAGGGACCGGGGAGCTGTTTTTT. Its protein is CASSLRTGTGELFF. The rearrangement joins TRBV5-4 to TRBJ2-2; 8 positions match TRBD1. V lost 1 base and J lost 5; bases outside the gene matches: 1. The CDR3 contains 14 residues. Germline V CDR1 and CDR2: SGHNT, YYREEE (reference sequence).

The CDR3 bases are TGTGCCAGCAGCTTCGCCGGGACAGCGATCTCTTACGAGCAGTACTTC. Translation: CASSFAGTAISYEQYF. The chain joins TRBV7-2 to TRBJ2-7; 7 positions match TRBD1. V dropped 3 bases and J dropped 4; count of bases not matched to a gene: 12. From germline, CDR1 is SGHTA and CDR2 FQGNSA. The length of the CDR3 is 16 residues. The full variable domain, in which reference TRBV7-2 and TRBJ2-7 provide the parts outside the CDR3, is GAGVSQSPSNKVTEKGKDVELRCDPISGHTALYWYRQSLGQGLEFLIYFQGNSAPDKSGLPSDRFSAERTGGSVSTLTIQRTQQEDSAVYLCASSFAGTAISYEQYFGPGTRLTVT.

The rearrangement links TRBV27 to TRBJ2-2; no definite D call. Trimming removed 3 bases at V and 5 bases at J, with 7 bases between. There are 13 residues in the CDR3. The germline V gene has CDR1 MNHEY and CDR2 SMNVEV (reference sequence). Here the CDR3 reads CASSFVLTGELFF. The DNA for the CDR3 is TGTGCCAGCAGTTTCGTTCTGACCGGGGAGCTGTTTTTT.

The chain employs TRBV15 and TRBJ1-1; D unresolved. The CDR3 has 14 amino acids. The V and J ends lost 0 bases and 8 bases respectively, with 13 bases between them. Germline V gene data show CDR1 as LNHNV and CDR2 as YYDKDF (reference sequence). CDR3 coding DNA: TGTGCCACCAGCAGAGAATTGGGAACGGTAGAAGCTTTCTTT. This gives the protein CATSRELGTVEAFF.

The chain joins TRBV6-5 to TRBJ1-3, with 7 bases identical to TRBD1. The germline gives CDR1 MNHEY, CDR2 SVGAGI. V dropped 6 bases and J dropped 0; count of bases not matched to a gene: 5. The CDR3 has 15 amino acids. In DNA form, the CDR3 reads TGTGCCAGCAGCAGACAGGGACCCTCTGGAAACACCATATATTTT. It yields the protein CASSRQGPSGNTIYF.

This CDR3 is CAISEGGNTEAFF. CDR3 DNA sequence: TGTGCCATCAGTGAGGGCGGGAACACTGAAGCTTTCTTT. V and J are TRBV10-3 and TRBJ1-1; D uncertain. This CDR3 region has 13 residues. Germline CDR1 is ENHRY and CDR2 is SYGVKD. Trimming left V 2 bases short and J 1 base short, with 5 bases between.

V gene TRBV12-3 or TRBV12-4 combines with J gene TRBJ1-2, with D unclear. V was shortened by 6 bases and J by 0 bases, with 8 bases between the two germline ends. CDR3 length equals 13 residues. CDR3 residues: CASSLNSNYGYTF. The DNA of the CDR3 is TGTGCCAGCAGCCTTAATTCTAACTATGGCTACACCTTC.

The chain couples TRBV3-1 (or the pseudogene TRBV3-2) to TRBJ2-5; D is uncertain. V shed 4 bases and J shed 4 bases, with 4 bases lying between them. Germline V gives CDR1 LGHDT, CDR2 YNNKEL (reference sequence). The CDR3 totals 11 residues. CDR3 region: CASSPGETQYF. CDR3 coding DNA: TGTGCCAGCAGCCCTGGAGAGACCCAGTACTTC.

V is TRBV6-2 or TRBV6-3 and J is TRBJ1-5; TRBD1 matches 7 bases. The CDR3 totals 17 residues. J was trimmed by 5 bases and V by 2 bases; bases with no gene match: 12. Germline V gives CDR1 MNHEY, CDR2 SVGEGT. The CDR3 DNA sequence: TGTGCCAGCAGTTACGGAGGGGGCCAAGGACCCGATCAGCCCCAGCATTTT. Translating gives CASSYGGGQGPDQPQHF.

The CDR3 DNA reads as TGTGCCAGCAGCGTAGTTGGGGGAGGAACTGAAGCTTTCTTT. Encoded protein: CASSVVGGGTEAFF. The gene calls are TRBV9 and TRBJ1-1; D is perhaps TRBD1 (5 bases). The V and J ends lost 0 bases and 5 bases respectively, with 11 bases between them. Germline-derived CDR1 and CDR2 are SGDLS and YYNGEE. CDR3 size: 14 residues. The full variable domain, its missing parts supplied by reference TRBV9 and TRBJ1-1, is DSGVTQTPKHLITATGQRVTLRCSPRSGDLSVYWYQQSLDQGLQFLIQYYNGEERAKGNILERFSAQQFPDLHSELNLSSLELGDSALYFCASSVVGGGTEAFFGQGTRLTVV.

The V call is TRBV4-1, the J call TRBJ1-2; D is unclear. The CDR3 has 15 residues. The V gene's germline CDR1 is MGHRA and CDR2 YSYEKL. The V gene lost 0 bases and the J gene lost 7 bases, with 15 bases spanning the gap. The DNA for the CDR3 is TGCGCCAGCAGCCAAGATGCAGAGGGAAGTGGTGGCTACACCTTC. Its protein is CASSQDAEGSGGYTF.

The chain links TRBV30 to TRBJ1-1; maybe TRBD1 (5 bases). Germline CDR1 reads GTSNPN; CDR2 reads SVGIG (reference sequence). There are 14 residues in the CDR3. V lost 5 bases to trimming and J lost 0 bases, with 13 bases between them. CDR3 region: CAWGRGSLNTEAFF. Written as DNA, the CDR3 is TGTGCCTGGGGGAGGGGCAGCCTGAACACTGAAGCTTTCTTT.